The rows below give T cell receptor beta chains drawn from one sample of a study of blood T cell repertoires in COVID-19. The assay was immunoSEQ multiplex PCR, and TCRdb's table has in-frame clones only and misses some. The sample includes about 140,000 clones, 70% to 90% of them seen just once. The sample taken for sequencing was peripheral blood. These receptors were obtained from a man in his 70s with acute or convalescent COVID-19. CDR3s include the opening cysteine and the closing phenylalanine or tryptophan. The D gene is left open where the match is weak. Size values are once, few and many counts, or a class for expanded clones, and some rows have none.

DNA: TGCGCCAGCAGCCAGGCTCGATCCGGGGAGCTGTTTTTT
CDR3: CASSQARSGELFF
J: TRBJ2-2
size: .
V: TRBV4-1
D: .

DNA: TGCGCCAGCAGTGATGGACAGGGGAGCGGCTACACCTTC
CDR3: CASSDGQGSGYTF
J: TRBJ1-2
size: .
V: TRBV10-2
D: TRBD1

DNA: TGTGCCAGCAGCTACGCGGGGGTCACAGATACGCAGTATTTT
CDR3: CASSYAGVTDTQYF
J: TRBJ2-3
size: .
V: TRBV5-4
D: TRBD2

DNA: TGTGCCAGCAGCCCGGGACAGGGGGGTTACAATGAGCAGTTCTTC
CDR3: CASSPGQGGYNEQFF
J: TRBJ2-1
size: .
V: TRBV7-3
D: TRBD1

DNA: TGTGCCAGCAGCTTAGAACTAGCGGGGTCCGAAGGGACCGGGGAGCTGTTTTTT
CDR3: CASSLELAGSEGTGELFF
J: TRBJ2-2
size: .
V: TRBV13
D: TRBD2

DNA: TGTGCCAGCAGTCTCGACACTGGGGCCAACGTCCTGACTTTC
CDR3: CASSLDTGANVLTF
J: TRBJ2-6
size: few
V: TRBV6-5
D: .

DNA: TGTGCCAGCAGTGAGGCTAGCTCCTATAATTCACCCCTCCACTTT
CDR3: CASSEASSYNSPLHF
J: TRBJ1-6
size: .
V: TRBV7-9
D: .

DNA: TGTGCCAGTAGTAACTCCGGGGACACCCATCAGCCCCAGCATTTT
CDR3: CASSNSGDTHQPQHF
J: TRBJ1-5
size: once
V: TRBV19
D: .

DNA: TGTGCCAGCAGGGCAGGACAGGGGGGGAATGAAAAACTGTTTTTT
CDR3: CASRAGQGGNEKLFF
J: TRBJ1-4
size: .
V: TRBV6-5
D: TRBD1

DNA: TGCGCCAGCAGTGAGTACGGGAACTATGGCTACACCTTC
CDR3: CASSEYGNYGYTF
J: TRBJ1-2
size: .
V: TRBV10-1
D: .

DNA: TGTGCCAGCACTACTCCAGGGGACCAAAGCAATGAGCAGTTCTTC
CDR3: CASTTPGDQSNEQFF
J: TRBJ2-1
size: .
V: TRBV28
D: .

DNA: TGTGCCAGCAGCTCGGGACAGGGGGAGGTTTATTACTATGGCTACACCTTC
CDR3: CASSSGQGEVYYYGYTF
J: TRBJ1-2
size: .
V: TRBV5-5
D: TRBD1

DNA: TGTGCCAGCAGCGTAGGATGGGGCCTCTCCTACGAGCAGTACTTC
CDR3: CASSVGWGLSYEQYF
J: TRBJ2-7
size: .
V: TRBV9
D: .

DNA: TGCGCCAGCAGCTTGGGATCCTCCGCCGGGACAGATACGCAGTATTTT
CDR3: CASSLGSSAGTDTQYF
J: TRBJ2-3
size: .
V: TRBV5-1
D: .

DNA: TGTGCCAGTGGTATCGGCACAGATACGCAGTATTTT
CDR3: CASGIGTDTQYF
J: TRBJ2-3
size: .
V: TRBV19
D: .

DNA: TGTGCCAGCAACAAAAGGGGTGAAAAACTGTTTTTT
CDR3: CASNKRGEKLFF
J: TRBJ1-4
size: .
V: TRBV12-3/TRBV12-4
D: .

DNA: TGTGCCAGTAGTATATTAGTAGCAGGGGGTAACTATGGCTACACCTTC
CDR3: CASSILVAGGNYGYTF
J: TRBJ1-2
size: .
V: TRBV19
D: TRBD1

DNA: TGTGCCAGCACTAGGACAGGGCCTCAGCCCCAGCATTTT
CDR3: CASTRTGPQPQHF
J: TRBJ1-5
size: .
V: TRBV6-5
D: TRBD1

DNA: TGTGCCAGCAGCTTCCCAGGGACACTCTCCACCTACGAGCAGTACTTC
CDR3: CASSFPGTLSTYEQYF
J: TRBJ2-7
size: .
V: TRBV11-2
D: .

DNA: TGTGCCTGGAGTGCGGGGGACGGGCAGTTCTTC
CDR3: CAWSAGDGQFF
J: TRBJ2-1
size: .
V: TRBV30
D: .

DNA: TGCGCCAGCAGTAACCCTAATCTGGGGGGAAGTAGAAACATTCAGTACTTC
CDR3: CASSNPNLGGSRNIQYF
J: TRBJ2-4
size: .
V: TRBV5-1
D: .

DNA: TGTGCCAGCACCCCTTCAGTAGGGGACAATGAGCAGTTCTTC
CDR3: CASTPSVGDNEQFF
J: TRBJ2-1
size: .
V: TRBV11-2
D: .

DNA: TGTGCCAGCAGCCAAGGCGGAGGGGGCGCGGGAGGCTACACCTTC
CDR3: CASSQGGGGAGGYTF
J: TRBJ1-2
size: .
V: TRBV4-2
D: TRBD1